These 21 T cell receptor beta chains share one sample of origin, sequenced in a study of post-analysis software for immune sequencing data. General study findings and limits: Relative to controls, patients had roughly five TRBV segments at higher frequency, with TRBV5-6, TRBV5-1 and TRBV20-1 among these.

What these receptors recognize is not known. The authors incorporated unique molecular identifiers into the TCR beta cDNA libraries. In TCRdb, the PCR reads were re-called with MiXCR into one record per CDR3 protein. In the table there are more than 500,000 distinct CDR3 sequences, around a third of which are singletons. What was sequenced was blood. The source is a girl aged 2 to 17 with multiple sclerosis.

The V gene is TRBV27, the J gene TRBJ1-2, with 9 bases aligning to TRBD1. Trimming at V came to 4 bases and at J to 7 bases, leaving 10 bases not matched to a gene. The CDR3 is 15 amino acids. Germline CDR1 and CDR2: MNHEY and SMNVEV (reference sequence). The CDR3 region is CASSSLLTGGVGYTF. The CDR3 DNA follows: TGTGCCAGCAGTTCACTCCTTACAGGGGGCGTTGGCTACACCTTC.

This clonotype was counted ten times or more. The V gene is TRBV7-2, the J gene TRBJ1-2; the D is unclear. In germline, CDR1 is SGHTA, CDR2 FQGNSA. The CDR3 consists of 15 residues. With 5 bases removed from V and 3 bases from J, the gap between germline ends came to 16 bases. The CDR3 protein is CASSPGPKSYYGYTF. As DNA, the CDR3 is TGTGCCAGCAGCCCGGGCCCGAAATCGTACTATGGCTACACCTTC.

This clonotype has more than one count but fewer than ten. The chain joins TRBV2 to TRBJ1-4; D gene ambiguous. Germline assignment: CDR1 SNHLY and CDR2 FYNNEI. The length of the CDR3 is 14 residues. V was shortened by 8 bases and J by 0 bases, with 10 bases between the two germline ends. The CDR3 nucleotides are TGTGCCAGCCACCGCTTAACAACTAATGAAAAACTGTTTTTT. This encodes CASHRLTTNEKLFF.

The chain has TRBV4-1 and TRBJ1-1; D gene unclear. This CDR3 is 15 amino acids long. V was shortened by 4 bases and J by 0 bases, with 12 bases between the two germline ends. The germline V gene has CDR1 MGHRA and CDR2 YSYEKL. The CDR3 nucleotides read TGCGCCAGCAGCCGCGGACGGGCTATGAACACTGAAGCTTTCTTT. Its translation: CASSRGRAMNTEAFF.

This chain links TRBV10-2 with TRBJ2-1; 7 nucleotides agree with TRBD2. The CDR3 sequence is 15 residues long. Germline-derived CDR1 and CDR2 are WSHSY and SAAADI. Unmatched junction bases numbered 7, after V lost 6 bases and J lost 2 bases. CDR3 sequence reads: CASSGPGTTYNEQFF. The CDR3 DNA reads TGCGCCAGCAGCGGCCCCGGGACTACCTACAATGAGCAGTTCTTC.

This clonotype turned up a few times. V gene TRBV7-8 combines with J gene TRBJ1-2, with TRBD1 as a possible D gene (5 bases). V shed 1 base and J shed 0 bases, with 15 bases lying between them. The CDR3 has 17 amino acids. Germline V gene sequence: CDR1 SGHVS, CDR2 FQNEAQ. The CDR3 sequence: CASSLGAAAGPNYGYTF. CDR3 DNA: TGTGCCAGCAGCTTAGGGGCCGCCGCGGGGCCTAACTATGGCTACACCTTC.

The J gene is TRBJ2-3, the V gene TRBV10-3; weak D call: TRBD1 (6 bases). Germline V gives CDR1 ENHRY, CDR2 SYGVKD. The CDR3 is 18 residues long. Deletions cut 0 bases from V and 3 bases from J, with 19 bases between. The chain's CDR3 is CAISESRGRTEETDTQYF. The CDR3 DNA follows: TGTGCCATCAGTGAGTCGAGGGGTAGGACAGAGGAAACAGATACGCAGTATTTT.

This clonotype was counted at least ten times. The rearrangement uses TRBV6-5 and TRBJ2-5; no reliable D call. V lost 6 bases and J lost 4, with 15 bases in between. Germline CDR1 and CDR2: MNHEY and SVGAGI. The CDR3 is 14 residues long. This CDR3 reads CASRKAAPRETQYF. In DNA form, the CDR3 reads TGTGCCAGCAGGAAGGCGGCTCCCAGAGAGACCCAGTACTTC.

This sequence joins TRBV12-3 or TRBV12-4 and TRBJ1-2; D unresolved. Trimming shortened V by 7 bases and J by 4 bases, and 13 bases separated the two germline ends. CDR3 size: 13 residues. CDR3 DNA: TGTGCCAGCATAGGGCAGAGTGCCTATGGCTACACCTTC. Its translation is CASIGQSAYGYTF.

This clonotype was picked up one time. The junction differs from germline at one of its ends, possibly a read error. V and J are TRBV29-1 and TRBJ1-1; TRBD1 is a possible D gene (6 bases). The CDR3 loop spans 13 amino acids. Germline-derived CDR1 and CDR2 are SQVTM and ANQGSEA. The CDR3, as DNA: TGCAGCGTGACAGGAGGTGGTTTCACTAAAGCTTTCTTT. It encodes CSVTGGGFTKAFF.

A few counts support this clonotype. The V gene is TRBV5-5, the J gene TRBJ2-7, with a tentative D call TRBD2 (5 bases). V lost 0 bases to trimming and J lost 2 bases, with 9 bases between them. The CDR3 totals 14 residues. Germline V lookup: CDR1 SGHKS, CDR2 YYEKEE (reference sequence). The CDR3 loop reads CASSLAAGTYEQYF. The DNA for the CDR3 is TGTGCCAGCAGCTTGGCGGCGGGCACCTACGAGCAGTACTTC.

This clonotype turned up a few times. The V call is TRBV24-1, the J call TRBJ2-5; 8 positions match TRBD1. Germline V lookup: CDR1 KGHDR, CDR2 SFDVKD. The CDR3 length is 14 residues. The J segment lost 5 bases and the V segment lost 6 bases, leaving 7 bases of the junction unmatched. The CDR3 spells CATSPTDREETQYF. The CDR3 coding sequence is TGTGCCACCAGTCCAACGGACAGGGAGGAGACCCAGTACTTC.

In this sample, this clonotype turned up once. The chain employs TRBV3-1 and TRBJ2-5; 9 nucleotides agree with TRBD1. The DNA end is more similar to TRBJ2-1, so the J call may be wrong. Germline lookup yields CDR1 LGHDT and CDR2 YNNKEL (reference sequence). This CDR3 contains 15 residues. CDR3 DNA: TGTGCCAGCAGCCCTGGACAGGGGACCCAAGAGACCCAGTTCTTC. Encoded protein: CASSPGQGTQETQFF.

This clonotype turned up a few times. The rearrangement links TRBV6-5 to TRBJ2-1; D is ambiguous. Germline V lookup: CDR1 MNHEY, CDR2 SVGAGI. V lost 2 bases and J 6 bases, leaving 8 bases between the germline ends. The CDR3 spans 13 residues. CDR3 coding DNA: TGTGCCAGCAGTTACAAGTTACCCAATGAGCAGTTCTTC. Its translation is CASSYKLPNEQFF.

The chain joins TRBV5-5 to TRBJ2-5, with no clear D. The germline V gene encodes CDR1 SGHKS and CDR2 YYEKEE (reference sequence). The CDR3 sequence is 12 residues long. Trimming pared 2 bases from V and 5 bases from J, leaving 7 bases between. CDR3 nucleotide sequence: TGTGCCAGCAGCTTCTCCGTTGAGACCCAGTACTTC. Protein: CASSFSVETQYF.

This clonotype was counted only a few times. The rearrangement joins TRBV7-9 to TRBJ1-5, with D possibly TRBD1 on 5 matching bases. Trimming took off 0 bases at V and 3 bases at J, with 18 bases between the two ends. The germline gives CDR1 SEHNR, CDR2 FQNEAQ (reference sequence). This CDR3 is built from 18 residues. The CDR3 DNA is TGTGCCAGCAGCTTAGCAAGGACGGGTAGGGGCCCCAATCAGCCCCAGCATTTT. Its protein is CASSLARTGRGPNQPQHF.

V is TRBV6-1 and J is TRBJ1-5; a possible D gene is TRBD1 (5 bases). V dropped 7 bases and J dropped 7 bases, with 14 bases sitting between them. This CDR3 has 13 residues. Germline V gene lookup returns CDR1 MNHNS and CDR2 SASEGT. Here the CDR3 reads CASTARGWQPQHF. CDR3 DNA sequence: TGTGCCAGCACGGCCCGGGGGTGGCAGCCCCAGCATTTT.

The chain combines TRBV5-1 with TRBJ2-5; tentative D call: TRBD1 (5 bases). Per germline, CDR1 SGHRS and CDR2 YFSETQ. Trimming removed 0 bases from V and 11 bases from J, with 26 bases in between. This CDR3 spans 17 amino acids. DNA of the CDR3: TGCGCCAGCAGCTTGGGCCTACAGGTTACCGCGTCCTACGGGCAGTACTTC. It specifies CASSLGLQVTASYGQYF.

This clonotype was seen only once. The chain is built from TRBV25-1 and TRBJ1-6; no clear D gene. Germline V lookup: CDR1 MGHDK, CDR2 SYGVNS. V lost 2 bases and J lost 13, with 6 bases in between. This CDR3 comprises 11 residues. The CDR3 protein is CASSELGPLHF. CDR3 DNA sequence: TGTGCCAGCAGTGAACTAGGCCCCCTCCACTTT.

Note on this clonotype: This may come from a read error, since a much larger clone is one base off. The CDR3, as DNA: TGTGCCAACAGTGAAGCTAGCGAGGTTGGCGAGCAGTACTTC. It specifies CANSEASEVGEQYF. The rearrangement joins TRBV2 to TRBJ2-7; D might be TRBD2 (6 bases). This CDR3 spans 14 amino acids. CDR1 is SNHLY and CDR2 is FYNNEI in the germline V gene.

The CDR3 bases are TGCAGTGCTAGAGATACGGCGGGGGGGGTAGATACGCAGTATTTT. This encodes CSARDTAGGVDTQYF. The chain uses TRBV20-1 and TRBJ2-3; 9 bases line up with TRBD2. Germline V gene data show CDR1 as DFQATT and CDR2 as SNEGSKA (reference sequence). The CDR3 length is 15 residues. V lost 0 bases to trimming and J lost 5 bases; unmatched junction nucleotides: 6.